Following are 3 T cell receptor beta chains from one sample sequenced in a study of a mutant IDH1 vaccine in newly diagnosed glioma. No antigen is known for these receptors. Measured with immunoSEQ multiplex PCR; TCRdb has only the in-frame clones, and not every one. The repertoire holds 25,000 to 30,000 clones, with 65% to 80% as singletons. As for time point: week 35, safety follow-up. Each dose delivered 300 ug of mutant IDH1 20-mer peptide subcutaneously with imiquimod. The specimen was PBMCs, collected from a glioma patient whose treatment included an IDH1 peptide vaccine. These TCRs come from a man aged 50 or older with glioma.

V usage is TRBV7-2 and J usage is TRBJ2-7; weak D call: TRBD1 (7 bases). V was trimmed by 4 bases and J by 3 bases, leaving 16 bases between them. The CDR3 extends over 15 amino acids. The germline V gene has CDR1 SGHTA and CDR2 FQGNSA. The CDR3 nucleotides read TGTGCCAGCAGCTCGACCAGGGGGGATAGCTACGAGCAGTACTTC. It yields the protein CASSSTRGDSYEQYF.

This clone has a single count. CDR3 sequence (DNA): TGCAGCGTTGGGTATGGGATGAACACTGAAGCTTTCTTT. The encoded protein is CSVGYGMNTEAFF. J is TRBJ1-1 and V is TRBV29-1; D remains unclear. The CDR3 is 13 amino acids. Germline V lookup: CDR1 SQVTM, CDR2 ANQGSEA. Trimming shortened V by 4 bases and J by 0 bases, and 9 bases separated the two germline ends.

This clone was seen a few times. The chain combines TRBV7-2 with TRBJ1-5; no clear D. The length of the CDR3 is 16 residues. V was shortened by 0 bases and J by 1 base, with 10 bases between the two germline ends. The germline V gene has CDR1 SGHTA and CDR2 FQGNSA. This CDR3 reads CASSLASARSNQPQHF. The CDR3 DNA sequence: TGTGCCAGCAGCTTAGCGTCTGCCAGGAGCAATCAGCCCCAGCATTTT.